The 16 T cell receptor beta chains presented below share a single source sample, sequenced in a study of blood T cell repertoires in COVID-19. Libraries were prepared by immunoSEQ multiplex PCR; TCRdb keeps only in-frame clonotypes and omits some of them. In the table there are more than 200,000 clones, more than 65% of which are singletons. The specimen sequenced was peripheral blood. Receptor source: a woman in her thirties or forties who had recovered from COVID-19.

The gene calls are TRBV6-5 and TRBJ2-1; D remains unclear. Germline-derived CDR1 and CDR2 are MNHEY and SVGAGI. This CDR3 has 13 residues. Between the trimmed V and J ends, which lost 4 bases and 4 bases, there was a span of 8 bases. In DNA form, the CDR3 reads TGTGCCAGCAGTTCCGCACAATACAATGAGCAGTTCTTC. Amino acids: CASSSAQYNEQFF.

In this sample, this clone turned up once. The CDR3 here is CASSSLAGQTYEQYF. CDR3 in DNA: TGTGCCAGCAGCTCCCTAGCGGGGCAAACCTACGAGCAGTACTTC. The chain joins TRBV5-4 to TRBJ2-7, with 9 positions matching TRBD2. Germline values: CDR1 SGHNT, CDR2 YYREEE (reference sequence). The CDR3 is 15 amino acids. V lost 3 bases and J lost 2; bases outside the gene matches: 6.

The CDR3 coding sequence is TGCGCCAGCAGCCGAAAACTAGCGGGGGGTCAGATCTCCTACGAGCAGTACTTC. Amino acid sequence: CASSRKLAGGQISYEQYF. V usage is TRBV4-1 and J usage is TRBJ2-7; 12 bases fit TRBD2. J was trimmed by 0 bases and V by 4 bases; bases with no gene match: 10. This CDR3 comprises 18 residues. The germline CDR1 and CDR2 sequences are MGHRA and YSYEKL.

V and J are TRBV5-6 and TRBJ1-5; the D is unclear. The CDR3 consists of 12 residues. V was cut by 1 base and J by 4 bases, with 3 bases left in between. Germline CDR1 SGHDT, CDR2 YYEEEE. DNA of the CDR3: TGTGCCAGCAGCTTGTCGAATCAGCCCCAGCATTTT. Translated, it gives CASSLSNQPQHF.

The rearrangement uses TRBV6-5 and TRBJ1-2; 11 bases match TRBD1. V was clipped by 10 bases and J by 9 bases; unmatched bases: 7. This CDR3 is built from 12 residues. The germline CDR1 and CDR2 sequences are MNHEY and SVGAGI. CDR3 nucleotide sequence: TGTGCCACCACGCGGACAGGGGGCAGCTACACCTTC. Its translation: CATTRTGGSYTF.

This chain links TRBV6-5 with TRBJ1-2, with TRBD1 identical over 8 bases. The CDR3 has 15 amino acids. Germline trimming cut 6 bases from V and 7 bases from J; bases unmatched to any gene: 13. From germline, CDR1 is MNHEY and CDR2 SVGAGI. The CDR3 nucleotides read TGTGCCAGCAGCGATTTACAGGGGGAGGAAGCTGGCTACACCTTC. Translated: CASSDLQGEEAGYTF.

For this clone: The sample has other DNA sequences that encode this CDR3 too. V gene TRBV3-1 (or the pseudogene TRBV3-2) combines with J gene TRBJ1-6; D is unclear. Trimming removed 1 base from V and 7 bases from J, with 8 bases in between. The CDR3 has 14 residues. Germline CDR1 and CDR2: LGHDT and YNNKEL (reference sequence). Written as DNA, the CDR3 is TGTGCCAGCAGCCAAGGCGGTCGAAATTCACCCCTCCACTTT. It yields the protein CASSQGGRNSPLHF.

The rearrangement links TRBV6-5 to TRBJ2-3; TRBD1 is a possible D gene (5 bases). The CDR3 consists of 15 residues. The V gene lost 0 bases and the J gene lost 5 bases, with 12 bases spanning the gap. Germline V lookup: CDR1 MNHEY, CDR2 SVGAGI. CDR3 bases: TGTGCCAGCAGTTACTCGGGGATAGGGGTAGATACGCAGTATTTT. Its translation is CASSYSGIGVDTQYF.

The rearrangement joins TRBV18 to TRBJ2-3; TRBD1 agrees at 7 bases. After removal of 0 bases from V and 4 bases from J, the junction contained 4 bases not matched to a gene. The CDR3 contains 15 residues. Looked up from germline, CDR1 is KGHSH and CDR2 is LQKENI. CDR3: CASSPPGQISDTQYF. The CDR3 DNA reads as TGTGCCAGCTCACCACCGGGACAGATTTCAGATACGCAGTATTTT.

The rearrangement joins TRBV5-1 to TRBJ1-2; tentative D call: TRBD1 (6 bases). Trimming stripped 0 bases from V and 8 bases from J, with 11 bases between. CDR3 length: 13 amino acids. Germline V gene sequence: CDR1 SGHRS, CDR2 YFSETQ. CDR3 bases: TGCGCCAGCAGCTTGGGCAGGGACACCGGCTACACCTTC. Protein: CASSLGRDTGYTF.

This chain uses TRBV6-5 with TRBJ2-3; tentative D call: TRBD2 (7 bases). The V gene's germline CDR1 is MNHEY and CDR2 SVGAGI. This CDR3 comprises 14 residues. Trimming cost V 5 bases and J 5 bases, with 14 bases left between them. CDR3 sequence (DNA): TGTGCCAGCAGTCGCGGGGGCCAGGGAGATACGCAGTATTTT. Its translation: CASSRGGQGDTQYF.

This clone is a singleton in its sample. The chain is built from TRBV20-1 and TRBJ1-2; D uncertain. CDR3 length: 14 residues. With 3 bases removed from V and 2 bases from J, the gap between germline ends came to 13 bases. Germline CDR1 DFQATT, CDR2 SNEGSKA (reference sequence). The chain's CDR3 is CSASLPGSNYGYTF. DNA for the CDR3: TGCAGTGCTAGTCTTCCAGGTTCGAACTATGGCTACACCTTC.

The chain combines TRBV7-2 with TRBJ2-7; 11 positions agree with TRBD2. The V gene's germline CDR1 is SGHTA and CDR2 FQGNSA. This CDR3 contains 15 residues. With V trimmed by 5 bases and J by 0 bases, 3 bases remained unmatched. CDR3 amino acids: CASSEGLAVSYEQYF. CDR3 DNA sequence: TGTGCCAGCAGCGAGGGACTAGCGGTCTCCTACGAGCAGTACTTC. Together with reference TRBV7-2 and TRBJ2-7, the CDR3 gives the full variable domain: GAGVSQSPSNKVTEKGKDVELRCDPISGHTALYWYRQSLGQGLEFLIYFQGNSAPDKSGLPSDRFSAERTGGSVSTLTIQRTQQEDSAVYLCASSEGLAVSYEQYFGPGTRLTVT.

This clone showed up just once. The rearrangement uses TRBV30 and TRBJ2-5, with a weak D call TRBD2 (7 bases). The CDR3 spans 15 residues. The ends were cut back, 0 bases at V and 3 bases at J, with 14 bases in the middle. Looked up from germline, CDR1 is GTSNPN and CDR2 is SVGIG (reference sequence). This CDR3 is CAWSVGGAWKETQYF. Here the CDR3 DNA reads TGTGCCTGGAGTGTGGGGGGGGCTTGGAAAGAGACCCAGTACTTC.

The V call is TRBV4-2, the J call TRBJ1-1; 11 bases map to TRBD1. The CDR3 has 18 residues. J lost 4 bases, V lost 3 bases, and 13 bases had no gene match. The germline V gene encodes CDR1 LGHNA and CDR2 YNFKEQ. CDR3 nucleotides: TGTGCCAGCAGCCATACCCCGGGACAGGGGGGCGGAAGCACTGAAGCTTTCTTT. The encoded protein is CASSHTPGQGGGSTEAFF.

This chain connects TRBV6-1 to TRBJ2-5, with TRBD2 matching 10 bases. The ends lost 4 bases at V and 2 bases at J; junction bases unmatched: 1. Germline-derived CDR1 and CDR2 are MNHNS and SASEGT. CDR3 length: 14 residues. The CDR3 DNA is TGTGCCAGCAGTGGAGCGGGGGGGCAAGAGACCCAGTACTTC. Amino acid sequence: CASSGAGGQETQYF.